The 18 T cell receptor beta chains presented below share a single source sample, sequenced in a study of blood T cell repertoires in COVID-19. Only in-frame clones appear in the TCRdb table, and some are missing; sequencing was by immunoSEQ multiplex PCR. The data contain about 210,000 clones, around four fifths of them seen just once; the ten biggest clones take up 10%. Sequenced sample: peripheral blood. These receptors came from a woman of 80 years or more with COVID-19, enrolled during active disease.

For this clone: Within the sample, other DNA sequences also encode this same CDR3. The CDR3 sequence is CASSLGGGGPYEQYF. The CDR3 nucleotides read TGCGCCAGCAGCTTGGGAGGGGGGGGCCCCTACGAGCAGTACTTC. V gene TRBV5-1 combines with J gene TRBJ2-7; tentative D call: TRBD2 (7 bases). In germline, CDR1 is SGHRS, CDR2 YFSETQ. This CDR3 is built from 15 residues. Trimming took off 0 bases at V and 2 bases at J, with 12 bases between the two ends.

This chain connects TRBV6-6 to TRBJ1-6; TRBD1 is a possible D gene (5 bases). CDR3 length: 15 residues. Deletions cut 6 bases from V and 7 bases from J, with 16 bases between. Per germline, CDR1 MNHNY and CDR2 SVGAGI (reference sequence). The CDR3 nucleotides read TGTGCCAGCAGACAATCAGGGTCGGGCAATTCACCCCTCCACTTT. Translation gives CASRQSGSGNSPLHF.

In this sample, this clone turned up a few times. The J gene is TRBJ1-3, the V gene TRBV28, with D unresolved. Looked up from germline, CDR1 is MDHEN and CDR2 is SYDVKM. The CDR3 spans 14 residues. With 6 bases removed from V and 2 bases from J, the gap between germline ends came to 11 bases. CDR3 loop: CASSSSSAGNTIYF. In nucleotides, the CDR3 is TGTGCCAGCAGCTCTTCCTCAGCTGGAAACACCATATATTTT.

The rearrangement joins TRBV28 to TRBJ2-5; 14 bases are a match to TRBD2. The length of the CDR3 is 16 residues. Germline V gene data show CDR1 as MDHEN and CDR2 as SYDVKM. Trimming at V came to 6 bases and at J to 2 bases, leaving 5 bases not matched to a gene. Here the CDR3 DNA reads TGTGCCAGCAGCATAGGACTAGCGGGGGGACAAGAGACCCAGTACTTC. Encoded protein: CASSIGLAGGQETQYF.

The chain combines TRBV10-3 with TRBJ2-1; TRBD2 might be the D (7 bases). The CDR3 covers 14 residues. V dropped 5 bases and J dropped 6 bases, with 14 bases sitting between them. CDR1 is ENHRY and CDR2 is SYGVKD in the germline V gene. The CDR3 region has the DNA TGTGCCATCAGTCAGGCGGGGGCTATCAATGAGCAGTTCTTC. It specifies CAISQAGAINEQFF.

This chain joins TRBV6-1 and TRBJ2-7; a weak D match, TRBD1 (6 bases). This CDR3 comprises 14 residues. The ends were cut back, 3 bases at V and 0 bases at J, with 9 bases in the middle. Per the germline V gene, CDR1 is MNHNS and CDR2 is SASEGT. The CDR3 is CASSDGQHSYEQYF. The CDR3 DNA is TGTGCCAGCAGTGACGGACAGCACTCCTACGAGCAGTACTTC.

This CDR3 is CASSRGGATEAFF. The CDR3 DNA is TGTGCCAGCAGTCGCGGAGGGGCCACTGAAGCTTTCTTT. J is TRBJ1-1 and V is TRBV2, with TRBD1 as a possible D gene (5 bases). V lost 5 bases and J 4 bases, leaving 11 bases between the germline ends. The germline CDR1 and CDR2 sequences are SNHLY and FYNNEI. The CDR3 runs to 13 residues.

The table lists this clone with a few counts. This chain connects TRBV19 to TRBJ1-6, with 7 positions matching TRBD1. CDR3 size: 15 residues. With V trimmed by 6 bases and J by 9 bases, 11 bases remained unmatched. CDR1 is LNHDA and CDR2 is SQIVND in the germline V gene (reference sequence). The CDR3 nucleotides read TGTGCCAGTAGACGGACAGGAAGCTTAGGTTCACCCCTCCACTTT. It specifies CASRRTGSLGSPLHF.

The CDR3, as DNA: TGTGCCAGCAGCGTCGCGGGGGTCTTCGGTGAAGCTTTCTTT. It encodes CASSVAGVFGEAFF. The rearrangement links TRBV5-5 to TRBJ1-1; possibly TRBD1 for D (5 bases). This CDR3 is built from 14 residues. V lost 4 bases, J lost 7 bases, and 17 bases lay in between. The germline gives CDR1 SGHKS, CDR2 YYEKEE (reference sequence). The full variable domain, in which reference TRBV5-5 and TRBJ1-1 provide the parts outside the CDR3, is DAGVTQSPTHLIKTRGQQVTLRCSPISGHKSVSWYQQVLGQGPQFIFQYYEKEERGRGNFPDRFSARQFPNYSSELNVNALLLGDSALYLCASSVAGVFGEAFFGQGTRLTVV.

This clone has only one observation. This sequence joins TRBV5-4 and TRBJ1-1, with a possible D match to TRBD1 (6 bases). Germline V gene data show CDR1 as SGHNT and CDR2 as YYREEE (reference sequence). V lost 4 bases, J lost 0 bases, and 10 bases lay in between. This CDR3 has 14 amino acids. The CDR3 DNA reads TGTGCCAGCAGCGTAACAGGGTTGAACACTGAAGCTTTCTTT. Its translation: CASSVTGLNTEAFF.

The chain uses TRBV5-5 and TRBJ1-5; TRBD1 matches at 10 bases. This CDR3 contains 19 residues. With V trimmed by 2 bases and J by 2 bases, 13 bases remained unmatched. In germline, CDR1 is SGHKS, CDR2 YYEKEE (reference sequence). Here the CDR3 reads CASSFLLGTGVGGNQPQHF. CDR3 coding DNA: TGTGCCAGCAGCTTCCTCCTCGGGACAGGGGTTGGGGGCAATCAGCCCCAGCATTTT. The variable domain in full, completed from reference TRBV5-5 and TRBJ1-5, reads DAGVTQSPTHLIKTRGQQVTLRCSPISGHKSVSWYQQVLGQGPQFIFQYYEKEERGRGNFPDRFSARQFPNYSSELNVNALLLGDSALYLCASSFLLGTGVGGNQPQHFGDGTRLSIL.

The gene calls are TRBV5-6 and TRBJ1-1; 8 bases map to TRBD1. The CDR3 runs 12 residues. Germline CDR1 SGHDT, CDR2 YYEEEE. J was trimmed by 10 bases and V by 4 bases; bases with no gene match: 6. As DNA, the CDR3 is TGTGCCAGCAGCCAACCTACAGGGGGAGCTTTCTTT. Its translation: CASSQPTGGAFF.

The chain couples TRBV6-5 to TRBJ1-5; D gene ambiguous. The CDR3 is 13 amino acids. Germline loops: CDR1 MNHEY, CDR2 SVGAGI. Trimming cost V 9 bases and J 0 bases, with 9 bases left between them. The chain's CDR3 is CASMSGSNQPQHF. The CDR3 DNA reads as TGTGCCAGTATGAGCGGTAGCAATCAGCCCCAGCATTTT.

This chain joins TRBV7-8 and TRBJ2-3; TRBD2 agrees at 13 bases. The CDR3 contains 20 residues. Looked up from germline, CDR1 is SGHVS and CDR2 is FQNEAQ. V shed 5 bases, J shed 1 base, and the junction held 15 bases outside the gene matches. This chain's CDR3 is CASSHRPRLAGGRGTDTQYF. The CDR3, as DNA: TGTGCCAGCAGCCACCGGCCGAGACTAGCGGGGGGCCGTGGCACAGATACGCAGTATTTT.

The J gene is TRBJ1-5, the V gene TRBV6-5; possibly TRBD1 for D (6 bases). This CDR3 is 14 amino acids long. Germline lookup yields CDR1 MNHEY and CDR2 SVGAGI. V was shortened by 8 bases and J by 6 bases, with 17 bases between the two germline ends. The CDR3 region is CASDAPGVGQPQHF. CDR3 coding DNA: TGTGCCAGCGACGCTCCAGGGGTGGGTCAGCCCCAGCATTTT.

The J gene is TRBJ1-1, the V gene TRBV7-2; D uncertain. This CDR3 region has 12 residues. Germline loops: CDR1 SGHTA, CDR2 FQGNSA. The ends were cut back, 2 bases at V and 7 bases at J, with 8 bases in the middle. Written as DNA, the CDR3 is TGTGCCAGCAGCTTATTGAGTGGTGAAGCTTTCTTT. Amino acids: CASSLLSGEAFF.

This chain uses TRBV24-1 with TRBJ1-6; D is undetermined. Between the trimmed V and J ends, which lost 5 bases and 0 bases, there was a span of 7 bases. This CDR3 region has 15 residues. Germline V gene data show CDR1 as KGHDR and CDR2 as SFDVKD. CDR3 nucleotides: TGTGCCACCAGTGCGGGAAGCTCCTATAATTCACCCCTCCACTTT. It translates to CATSAGSSYNSPLHF.

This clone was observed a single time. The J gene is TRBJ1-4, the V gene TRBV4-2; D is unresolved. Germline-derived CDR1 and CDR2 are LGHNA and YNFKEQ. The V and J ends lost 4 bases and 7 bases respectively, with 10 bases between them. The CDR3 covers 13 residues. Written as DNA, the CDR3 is TGTGCCAGCAGCCTCGGGTTAGGTGAAAAACTGTTTTTT. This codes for CASSLGLGEKLFF.